This T cell receptor (beta chain) was identified in a study of shared clonotypes between healthy human individuals. Findings of the study overall: An anticipated effect of sequencing depth on clonotype sharing among donors was recognized.

Libraries were prepared by immunoSEQ multiplex PCR; TCRdb keeps only in-frame clonotypes and omits some of them. The sample lists approximately 530,000 clones; roughly 95% were seen once. Note on this clone: Its cognate antigen is unknown.

The CDR3 is made up of 15 amino acids. The germline CDR1 and CDR2 sequences are MDHEN and SYDVKM. Losses at the gene ends were 3 bases for V and 3 bases for J; bases not matched to a gene: 4. The donors were all Caucasian adults (living in Nashville, Tennessee). Splitting the CD4+ cells yielded a CD45RA+ naive subset and a CD45RA-negative memory subset. Sequenced input: naive CD4+ T cells sorted from blood. Documented subset: CD45RA+ positively selected. The gene calls are TRBV28 and TRBJ1-4, with 7 nucleotides matching TRBD1. The receptor was derived from a woman aged 30 to 39 in good health. The CDR3 DNA reads as TGTGCCAGCAGTTTTGGGGGACAGTCTAATGAAAAACTGTTTTTT. Encoded protein: CASSFGGQSNEKLFF. Together with reference TRBV28 and TRBJ1-4, the CDR3 gives the full variable domain: DVKVTQSSRYLVKRTGEKVFLECVQDMDHENMFWYRQDPGLGLRLIYFSYDVKMKEKGDIPEGYSVSREKKERFSLILESASTNQTSMYLCASSFGGQSNEKLFFGSGTQLSVL.